This T cell receptor (beta chain) comes out of a study of cytomegalovirus exposure and HLA in healthy donors. Germline-derived CDR1 and CDR2 are SEHNR and FQNEAQ (reference sequence). This CDR3 has 17 amino acids. V lost 4 bases, J lost 3 bases, and 10 bases stayed unmatched. Sequencing was performed with immunoSEQ multiplex PCR; in TCRdb, only in-frame clones are kept and a portion is missing. The sample includes 90,000 to 120,000 clones, under 97% of them seen just once. The genes are TRBV7-9 and TRBJ1-4; TRBD1 aligns across 8 bases. Sequencing was carried out using PBMCs. This clonotype was sampled from a woman between 18 and 29 years old in good health and CMV-seronegative. CDR3 in amino acids: CASSSFRTGLANEKLFF. The CDR3 DNA reads TGTGCCAGCAGCTCCTTCAGGACAGGGCTGGCTAATGAAAAACTGTTTTTT.